This passage covers 20 T cell receptor beta chains from one sample sequenced in a study of blood T cell repertoires in COVID-19. Sequenced by immunoSEQ multiplex PCR; TCRdb stores in-frame clones only, minus some. This table holds 330,000 or so clones, over 75% found once. The material sequenced was PBMCs or T cells enriched from blood (not recorded which). The receptors shown here come from a young man who had recovered from COVID-19.

This chain's CDR3 is CASSLGGGPYNEQFF. The DNA for the CDR3 is TGTGCCAGCAGCTTAGGCGGGGGGCCTTACAATGAGCAGTTCTTC. The chain joins TRBV7-9 to TRBJ2-1; 8 nucleotides align to TRBD2. The V gene's germline CDR1 is SEHNR and CDR2 FQNEAQ (reference sequence). V shed 1 base, J shed 4 bases, and the junction held 3 bases outside the gene matches. The CDR3 has 15 residues. The full variable domain, with the rest looked up from reference TRBV7-9 and TRBJ2-1, is DTGVSQNPRHKITKRGQNVTFRCDPISEHNRLYWYRQTLGQGPEFLTYFQNEAQLEKSRLLSDRFSAERPKGSFSTLEIQRTEQGDSAMYLCASSLGGGPYNEQFFGPGTRLTVL.

The V and J genes are TRBV6-6 and TRBJ1-2; a possible D gene is TRBD1 (5 bases). The V and J ends lost 7 bases and 4 bases respectively, with 16 bases between them. The CDR3 is 14 amino acids. CDR1 is MNHNY and CDR2 is SVGAGI in the germline V gene (reference sequence). Written as DNA, the CDR3 is TGTGCCAGCACAGTAACAGGCCCCTTCTATGGCTACACCTTC. It specifies CASTVTGPFYGYTF.

The rearrangement joins TRBV9 to TRBJ2-1, with a weak D call TRBD1 (5 bases). The CDR3 loop spans 16 amino acids. The ends were cut back, 4 bases at V and 0 bases at J, with 14 bases in the middle. Germline V gene sequence: CDR1 SGDLS, CDR2 YYNGEE. CDR3 nucleotides: TGTGCCAGCAGCCCGGACATGCTGATCTCCTACAATGAGCAGTTCTTC. Translating it yields CASSPDMLISYNEQFF.

The chain employs TRBV15 and TRBJ2-5; 9 bases are a match to TRBD1. The J segment lost 5 bases and the V segment lost 5 bases, leaving 6 bases of the junction unmatched. The germline gives CDR1 LNHNV, CDR2 YYDKDF (reference sequence). This CDR3 comprises 14 residues. CDR3 nucleotides: TGTGCCACCAGCCGTTACAGGGGGCAGGAGACCCAGTACTTC. Amino acid sequence: CATSRYRGQETQYF.

V is TRBV11-2 and J is TRBJ2-7, with D possibly TRBD2 on 5 matching bases. V lost 1 base, J lost 7 bases, and 11 bases lay in between. In germline, CDR1 is SGHAT, CDR2 FQNNGV. This CDR3 is built from 13 residues. CDR3 protein: CASSLGVRVEQYF. CDR3 coding DNA: TGTGCCAGCAGCTTAGGGGTGCGGGTGGAGCAGTACTTC.

The rearrangement joins TRBV2 to TRBJ1-3, with TRBD1 as a possible D gene (5 bases). Germline V gene data show CDR1 as SNHLY and CDR2 as FYNNEI. The CDR3 consists of 13 residues. V shed 6 bases and J shed 0 bases, with 6 bases lying between them. The CDR3, as DNA: TGTGCCAGCAGACAGGACTCTGGAAACACCATATATTTT. Its protein product is CASRQDSGNTIYF.

The chain joins TRBV19 to TRBJ2-7; D is ambiguous. Germline loops: CDR1 LNHDA, CDR2 SQIVND (reference sequence). This CDR3 comprises 15 residues. V was shortened by 4 bases and J by 0 bases, with 13 bases between the two germline ends. Written as DNA, the CDR3 is TGTGCCAGTAGTACCTCCACAGAAATCTCCTACGAGCAGTACTTC. This translates into CASSTSTEISYEQYF.

The chain couples TRBV15 to TRBJ1-2; no firm D call. The V end lost 0 bases, the J end lost 5 bases, and 7 bases lay between the germline ends. The CDR3 sequence is 13 residues long. Germline V gene data show CDR1 as LNHNV and CDR2 as YYDKDF (reference sequence). CDR3 residues: CATSRDQTYGYTF. CDR3 coding DNA: TGTGCCACCAGCAGAGACCAAACTTATGGCTACACCTTC.

This clone occurred once. The gene calls are TRBV4-2 and TRBJ2-3; no firm D call. This CDR3 comprises 16 residues. Looked up from germline, CDR1 is LGHNA and CDR2 is YNFKEQ. V was shortened by 1 base and J by 5 bases, with 16 bases between the two germline ends. The DNA for the CDR3 is TGTGCCAGCAGCCAAGTTGCCAGAAGTCGAAGAGATACGCAGTATTTT. Its protein product is CASSQVARSRRDTQYF.

The chain recombines TRBV7-9 with TRBJ1-2, with no clear D. Deletions cut 3 bases from V and 2 bases from J, with 13 bases between. The germline gives CDR1 SEHNR, CDR2 FQNEAQ (reference sequence). The length of the CDR3 is 15 residues. CDR3 sequence (DNA): TGTGCCAGCAGCTTCCACCGGTCCTCAAACTATGGCTACACCTTC. This codes for CASSFHRSSNYGYTF.

V gene TRBV4-1 combines with J gene TRBJ2-1; 7 bases are a match to TRBD1. Germline V gene sequence: CDR1 MGHRA, CDR2 YSYEKL. The CDR3 has 18 amino acids. V dropped 3 bases and J dropped 0; count of bases not matched to a gene: 11. The CDR3: CASSQRALRDSSYNEQFF. CDR3 DNA sequence: TGCGCCAGCAGCCAGAGGGCGCTACGGGACAGCTCCTACAATGAGCAGTTCTTC.

The chain links TRBV2 to TRBJ1-5, with TRBD1 identical over 8 bases. The CDR3 consists of 14 residues. J was trimmed by 6 bases and V by 4 bases; bases with no gene match: 5. The germline V gene has CDR1 SNHLY and CDR2 FYNNEI. In DNA, the CDR3 is TGTGCCAGCAGTGGCGGACAGGGACTTCAGCCCCAGCATTTT. Residues: CASSGGQGLQPQHF. Together with reference TRBV2 and TRBJ1-5, the CDR3 gives the full variable domain: EPEVTQTPSHQVTQMGQEVILRCVPISNHLYFYWYRQILGQKVEFLVSFYNNEISEKSEIFDDQFSVERPDGSNFTLKIRSTKLEDSAMYFCASSGGQGLQPQHFGDGTRLSIL.

The V and J genes are TRBV2 and TRBJ2-1, with 9 bases matching TRBD2. CDR3 length: 15 amino acids. Unmatched junction bases numbered 4, after V lost 4 bases and J lost 3 bases. Germline values: CDR1 SNHLY, CDR2 FYNNEI. Here the CDR3 reads CASSVGRGGYNEQFF. In DNA form, the CDR3 reads TGTGCCAGCAGTGTCGGGCGGGGGGGCTACAATGAGCAGTTCTTC.

The V and J genes are TRBV7-2 and TRBJ2-2, with 8 bases fitting TRBD1. CDR1 and CDR2 (germline): SGHTA, FQGNSA. V lost 0 bases and J lost 7; bases outside the gene matches: 4. The length of the CDR3 is 15 residues. The CDR3 nucleotides are TGTGCCAGCAGCTTAGCCGGACAGGGCCACGGGGAGCTGTTTTTT. Its translation is CASSLAGQGHGELFF.

The chain combines TRBV2 with TRBJ1-6, with D perhaps matching TRBD1 (6 bases). CDR3 length: 15 residues. Trimming stripped 2 bases from V and 7 bases from J, with 12 bases between. From germline, CDR1 is SNHLY and CDR2 FYNNEI. The CDR3 region is CASSERQDLNSPLHF. The CDR3 bases are TGTGCCAGCAGTGAACGACAGGACTTAAATTCACCCCTCCACTTT.

The chain has TRBV6-5 and TRBJ2-2, with TRBD1 matching over 7 bases. V trimming: 10 bases; J trimming: 5 bases; junction bases outside the gene matches: 10. This CDR3 spans 14 amino acids. The V gene's germline CDR1 is MNHEY and CDR2 SVGAGI. The CDR3 DNA reads as TGTGCCATCAAGGGGGCGGGTGGTACCGGGGAGCTGTTTTTT. This translates into CAIKGAGGTGELFF.

This clone was seen once. An end of the junction differs from the germline gene, which may be a read error. V and J are TRBV7-9 and TRBJ2-1; a possible D gene is TRBD2 (7 bases). Germline CDR1 reads SEHNR; CDR2 reads FQNEAQ (reference sequence). The CDR3 is 15 residues long. This chain's CDR3 is CASSLGGGLHYEQFF. In nucleotides, the CDR3 is TGTGCCAGCAGTTTAGGAGGGGGACTACACTATGAGCAGTTCTTC. Full variable domain (missing parts from reference TRBV7-9 and TRBJ2-1): DTGVSQNPRHKITKRGQNVTFRCDPISEHNRLYWYRQTLGQGPEFLTYFQNEAQLEKSRLLSDRFSAERPKGSFSTLEIQRTEQGDSAMYLCASSLGGGLHYEQFFGPGTRLTVL.

J is TRBJ2-1 and V is TRBV5-1; 10 bases are shared with TRBD2. The germline V gene encodes CDR1 SGHRS and CDR2 YFSETQ. V lost 2 bases and J lost 0; bases outside the gene matches: 2. The CDR3 length is 16 residues. CDR3 DNA: TGCGCCAGCAGCTTACTAGCGGGGAGCTCCTACAATGAGCAGTTCTTC. Amino acids: CASSLLAGSSYNEQFF.

V is TRBV10-2 and J is TRBJ2-7; the D gene is possibly TRBD2 (6 bases). The CDR3 loop spans 14 amino acids. The germline V gene has CDR1 WSHSY and CDR2 SAAADI. With 6 bases removed from V and 3 bases from J, the gap between germline ends came to 15 bases. DNA for the CDR3: TGCGCCAGCAGCGAGGGACTCCAAGTCTACGAGCAGTACTTC. Translating it yields CASSEGLQVYEQYF.

V is TRBV27 and J is TRBJ2-7; 8 nucleotides line up with TRBD1. Per the germline V gene, CDR1 is MNHEY and CDR2 is SMNVEV (reference sequence). With V trimmed by 2 bases and J by 3 bases, 3 bases remained unmatched. The CDR3 is 14 residues long. CDR3 in DNA: TGTGCCAGCAGTTTACTCGGACAGGGCTACGAGCAGTACTTC. Amino acids: CASSLLGQGYEQYF.